Below, one TCR beta chain is given with its context. The table came from immunoSEQ multiplex PCR; TCRdb's copy has only in-frame clones and leaves some out. The sample records 62,000 or so clones, about 87% being singletons. Germline CDR1 reads SEHNR; CDR2 reads FQNEAQ (reference sequence). The junction had 5 bases not matched to a gene; V was cut back by 0 bases and J by 2 bases. CDR3 size: 16 residues. The data are from a study of technical replicates of blood from a handful of donors. The sequencing input was PBMCs. This clonotype originated in a human donor in good health. Some clones in this sample may be carry-over from other donors' samples. V and J are TRBV7-9 and TRBJ2-5; 8 bases fit TRBD2. The CDR3: CASSLAVLAGQETQYF. As DNA, the CDR3 is TGTGCCAGCAGCTTAGCGGTCCTAGCGGGTCAAGAGACCCAGTACTTC. Drawing the rest from reference TRBV7-9 and TRBJ2-5, the complete variable domain is DTGVSQNPRHKITKRGQNVTFRCDPISEHNRLYWYRQTLGQGPEFLTYFQNEAQLEKSRLLSDRFSAERPKGSFSTLEIQRTEQGDSAMYLCASSLAVLAGQETQYFGPGTRLLVL.